Detailed here is one TCR beta chain. One junction end disagrees with the germline gene, perhaps due to a read error. The PCR made use of 60 Vbeta and 13 Jbeta primers. The data were produced by immunoSEQ multiplex PCR, yet TCRdb's version contains in-frame clones alone and is incomplete. Of 150,000 to 200,000 clones in the sample, 85% were seen once. CDR1 is SNHLY, CDR2 FYNNEI, per germline. The CDR3 sequence is 14 residues long. This record belongs to a study of cytomegalovirus exposure and HLA in healthy donors. This receptor was identified in a man between 18 and 35 years old in good health and CMV-seropositive. Sequencing input: PBMCs. This chain links TRBV2 with TRBJ1-6, with D possibly being TRBD1 (5 bases). CDR3 nucleotides: TGTGCCAGCAGGGAAGACAGCCCTAATTCACCCCTCCACTTT. Protein sequence: CASREDSPNSPLHF.